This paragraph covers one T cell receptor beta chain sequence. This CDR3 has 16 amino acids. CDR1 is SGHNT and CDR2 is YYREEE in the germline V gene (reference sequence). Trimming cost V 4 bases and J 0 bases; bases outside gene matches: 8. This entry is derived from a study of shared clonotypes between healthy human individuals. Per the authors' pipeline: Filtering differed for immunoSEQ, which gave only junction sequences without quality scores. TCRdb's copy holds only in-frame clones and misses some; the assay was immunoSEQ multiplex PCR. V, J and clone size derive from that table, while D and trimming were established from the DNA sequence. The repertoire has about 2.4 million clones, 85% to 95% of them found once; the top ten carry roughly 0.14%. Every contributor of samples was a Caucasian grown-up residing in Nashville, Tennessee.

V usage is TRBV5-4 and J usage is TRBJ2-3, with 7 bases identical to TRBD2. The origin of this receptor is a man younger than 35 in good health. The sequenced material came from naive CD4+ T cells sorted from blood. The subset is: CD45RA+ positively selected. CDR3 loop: CASSADPSGSTDTQYF. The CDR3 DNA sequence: TGTGCCAGCAGCGCCGATCCTAGCGGTAGCACAGATACGCAGTATTTT.